The 16 T cell receptor beta chains below come from one sample, sequenced in a study of T-cell reconstitution after alpha-beta-depleted transplantation in children. This sample's TCRbeta library carried unique molecular identifier barcodes. One entry per CDR3 protein, called by TCRdb with MiXCR from the PCR reads. The table has 700,000 to 950,000 distinct CDR3 sequences, about 16% seen once; the top ten hold approximately 4.5%. Specimen: PBMCs, mostly from graft donor cells, collected 360 days after TCRalphabeta/CD19-depleted stem cell transplant. All receptors derive from a male patient between 5 and 17 years old who had a stem cell transplant for acute lymphoblastic leukemia, so the T cells may come from the graft donor.

This clonotype has a count of ten or more. The chain uses TRBV5-6 and TRBJ2-3; TRBD2 might be the D (6 bases). Per the germline V gene, CDR1 is SGHDT and CDR2 is YYEEEE. Trimming left V 0 bases short and J 4 bases short, with 15 bases between. CDR3 length equals 16 residues. The CDR3 DNA reads TGTGCCAGCAGCTTGGGTGGCAGGAGGGCCTCAGATACGCAGTATTTT. Protein product: CASSLGGRRASDTQYF.

V and J are TRBV7-9 and TRBJ2-7; TRBD2 agrees at 11 bases. The V gene end was trimmed by 6 bases and the J gene end by 3 bases; junction bases not matched to a gene: 4. Germline assignment: CDR1 SEHNR and CDR2 FQNEAQ (reference sequence). This CDR3 contains 14 residues. In DNA, the CDR3 is TGTGCCAGCAGGGCACTAGCGGGAGTCTACGAGCAGTACTTC. Protein: CASRALAGVYEQYF.

The chain uses TRBV20-1 and TRBJ1-2; D unclear. Germline lookup yields CDR1 DFQATT and CDR2 SNEGSKA (reference sequence). The CDR3 extends over 13 amino acids. The CDR3 reads CSPLDGTNYGYTF. DNA for the CDR3: TGCAGCCCCTTAGACGGTACTAACTATGGCTACACCTTC.

This clonotype was seen repeatedly, ten times or more. The CDR3 reads CATSLTSGNPVEQFF. CDR3 in DNA: TGTGCCACCAGTTTGACTAGCGGAAACCCCGTCGAGCAGTTCTTC. The chain recombines TRBV24-1 with TRBJ2-1; 9 positions match TRBD2. Germline lookup yields CDR1 KGHDR and CDR2 SFDVKD. CDR3 length: 15 amino acids. The J segment lost 10 bases and the V segment lost 6 bases, leaving 12 bases of the junction unmatched.

There are many counts of this clonotype. The chain has TRBV4-1 and TRBJ2-7; D might be TRBD2 (6 bases). The CDR3 covers 18 residues. The V end was cut by 4 bases, the J end by 5 bases, with 27 bases between. Looked up from germline, CDR1 is MGHRA and CDR2 is YSYEKL. The CDR3 here is CASSLSLLIARRRDEQYF. For the CDR3, the DNA is TGCGCCAGCAGCCTTTCCCTCCTTATAGCGCGACGGAGGGACGAGCAGTACTTC.

The V call is TRBV12-3 or TRBV12-4, the J call TRBJ1-2; D possibly corresponds to TRBD1 (5 bases). V lost 7 bases to trimming and J lost 0 bases, with 21 bases between them. The CDR3 spans 17 residues. DNA of the CDR3: TGTGCCAGCACCGCCCCCGGGACCCTGGCAACTAACTATGGCTACACCTTC. It encodes CASTAPGTLATNYGYTF.

This chain joins TRBV20-1 and TRBJ2-7, with D maybe TRBD2 (5 bases). The V and J ends lost 4 bases and 3 bases respectively, with 16 bases between them. This CDR3 contains 14 residues. CDR1 is DFQATT and CDR2 is SNEGSKA in the germline V gene (reference sequence). For the CDR3, the DNA is TGCAGTGCTACGCTGGGCGGGCCAAACTACGAGCAGTACTTC. Translating gives CSATLGGPNYEQYF.

The V gene is TRBV6-2 or TRBV6-3, the J gene TRBJ2-1; 7 nucleotides match TRBD2. V shed 2 bases, J shed 2 bases, and the junction held 9 bases outside the gene matches. The CDR3 loop spans 17 amino acids. CDR1 MNHEY and CDR2 SVGEGT come from the germline V gene. The CDR3: CASSYAAGSGPYNEQFF. CDR3 in DNA: TGTGCCAGCAGTTACGCAGCGGGAAGTGGCCCCTACAATGAGCAGTTCTTC.

This clonotype occurred many times. The chain uses TRBV7-9 and TRBJ2-3; 8 bases line up with TRBD2. The CDR3 spans 14 residues. CDR1 and CDR2 from the germline V gene are SEHNR and FQNEAQ (reference sequence). The trim removed 8 bases at V and 4 bases at J, leaving 8 bases unmatched. The CDR3 protein is CASQTGLAADTQYF. The DNA of the CDR3 is TGTGCCAGCCAGACTGGACTAGCTGCAGATACGCAGTATTTT.

This clonotype has a handful of counts. The V gene is TRBV12-3 or TRBV12-4, the J gene TRBJ2-7, with 9 bases identical to TRBD2. V lost 2 bases and J lost 2; bases outside the gene matches: 4. The CDR3 sequence is 15 residues long. The CDR3 region has the DNA TGTGCCAGCAGTTTATCCCCTAGCGGGACCTACGAGCAGTACTTC. It specifies CASSLSPSGTYEQYF.

This clonotype was detected a few times. V gene TRBV5-1 combines with J gene TRBJ2-7, with 9 nucleotides matching TRBD2. Germline CDR1 and CDR2: SGHRS and YFSETQ. The length of the CDR3 is 16 residues. J lost 4 bases, V lost 0 bases, and 8 bases had no gene match. The CDR3 loop is CASSLAMAGGIYEQYF. The CDR3 DNA reads as TGCGCCAGCAGCTTGGCCATGGCGGGAGGGATATACGAGCAGTACTTC.

The J gene is TRBJ1-3, the V gene TRBV15; D not resolved. This CDR3 contains 14 residues. V lost 0 bases, J lost 2 bases, and 5 bases lay in between. Per the germline V gene, CDR1 is LNHNV and CDR2 is YYDKDF (reference sequence). The CDR3 nucleotides are TGTGCCACCAGCAGAGATTCTCCTGGAAACACCATATATTTT. Translation gives CATSRDSPGNTIYF.

This clonotype was seen more than once but under ten times. The chain is built from TRBV9 and TRBJ2-7; D possibly corresponds to TRBD2 (7 bases). The V gene's germline CDR1 is SGDLS and CDR2 YYNGEE. Trimming removed 3 bases from V and 3 bases from J, with 13 bases in between. The CDR3 has 14 amino acids. The CDR3 DNA reads as TGTGCCAGCAGCGAGGGGGGGGACAACTACGAGCAGTACTTC. It yields the protein CASSEGGDNYEQYF.

V usage is TRBV10-3 and J usage is TRBJ2-3, with 7 bases aligning to TRBD1. The CDR3 loop spans 17 amino acids. V trimming: 5 bases; J trimming: 1 base; junction bases outside the gene matches: 12. Germline lookup yields CDR1 ENHRY and CDR2 SYGVKD. The CDR3 DNA reads as TGTGCCATCAGTAACTCCGGGACAGCATCTCGCACAGATACGCAGTATTTT. It codes for CAISNSGTASRTDTQYF.

A single count supports this clonotype. This sequence joins TRBV7-9 and TRBJ2-3; 10 nucleotides match TRBD2. The CDR3 has 15 residues. The ends lost 3 bases at V and 4 bases at J; junction bases unmatched: 4. The germline CDR1 and CDR2 sequences are SEHNR and FQNEAQ (reference sequence). This chain's CDR3 is CASSFRTSGSDTQYF. CDR3 DNA sequence: TGTGCCAGCAGCTTCAGGACTAGCGGATCAGATACGCAGTATTTT.

This clonotype showed up just a few times. The V gene is TRBV5-1, the J gene TRBJ2-7; TRBD1 matches 8 bases. Germline-derived CDR1 and CDR2 are SGHRS and YFSETQ. After removal of 3 bases from V and 3 bases from J, the junction contained 8 bases not matched to a gene. The CDR3 length is 15 residues. The chain's CDR3 is CASSSLTTGDYEQYF. CDR3 DNA sequence: TGCGCCAGCAGCTCACTTACGACAGGGGACTACGAGCAGTACTTC.